The source of this T cell receptor (beta chain) is a study of beta chain features in type 1 diabetes. Turning to the study itself: Investigators examined around 110 million sorted cells across all samples.

Based on CD45RO/CCR7/CD25/CD127/CD95/CD27, CD4+ regulatory, stem cell-like memory, naive and central memory cells were sorted. Study-level results: Significant though moderate, a shortening of TCRB CDR3s appeared in all four CD4+ subsets of Type 1 diabetes patients. It was among patients, rather than healthy donors, that naive, central memory and Treg TCRB repertoires appeared more similar. Any PCR bias toward short templates would affect both groups alike.

A note on this clone: The antigen remains undetermined.

Trimming shortened V by 4 bases and J by 4 bases, and 7 bases separated the two germline ends. Germline CDR1 reads SNHLY; CDR2 reads FYNNEI. The CDR3 consists of 12 residues. Every bit of the isolated RNA underwent reverse transcription, so sequencing read expressed TCRB transcripts. TCRdb keeps only in-frame clones here, not all; method: immunoSEQ multiplex PCR. The sample yields about 740,000 clones, roughly 13% seen once. This chain joins TRBV2 and TRBJ2-5; D ambiguous. Specimen: naive CD4+ T cells from blood. This clonotype originated in a man aged 18 to 29 with type 1 diabetes. The CDR3 DNA follows: TGTGCCAGCAGTGCCTACCCAGAGACCCAGTACTTC. It is translated as CASSAYPETQYF.